This TCR beta chain came from a study of immune characteristics of hereditary and idiopathic chronic pancreatitis. The repertoire was sequenced with immunoSEQ multiplex PCR; TCRdb's copy has only in-frame clones and lacks some. The data contain about 6,000 clones, about 70% of them seen just once; the ten biggest clones take up 6.5% to 8%. Patients having total pancreatectomy with islet autotransplantation provided the chronic pancreatitis pancreas tissue. No included patient had a known diabetes history. Source material: pancreas tissue with hereditary chronic pancreatitis. The receptor was derived from a human donor with chronic pancreatitis.

For the CDR3, the DNA is TGTGCCAGCAGTTATGGGTTCGGGAGCACTGAAGCTTTCTTT. The encoded protein is CASSYGFGSTEAFF. The rearrangement uses TRBV6-6 and TRBJ1-1; no reliable D call. The ends were cut back, 3 bases at V and 4 bases at J, with 12 bases in the middle. The CDR3 loop spans 14 amino acids. Germline lookup yields CDR1 MNHNY and CDR2 SVGAGI (reference sequence).